This is a list of T cell receptor beta chains from one sample in a study of cytomegalovirus exposure and HLA in healthy donors. Repertoires were generated with immunoSEQ multiplex PCR, while TCRdb's copy carries only in-frame clones and drops some. The table shows approximately 190,000 clones, with over 70% occurring only once. The source material was PBMCs. All receptors come from a young man in good health and CMV-seronegative. Each CDR3 is given with its conserved first and last residue. D genes are given only for firm matches. Only part of the rows carry a size: once, few, many, or a class if the clone is expanded.

clone_size	d_call	cdr3_length	v_call	j_call	cdr3_aa	cdr3_nt
.	.	17	TRBV25-1	TRBJ2-5	CASSEYTPILLQETQYF	TGTGCCAGCAGTGAATATACTCCCATCCTCCTACAAGAGACCCAGTACTTC
.	.	14	TRBV6-1	TRBJ2-1	CASSEQAEMDEQFF	TGTGCCAGCAGTGAACAGGCTGAAATGGATGAGCAGTTCTTC
.	.	15	TRBV4-2	TRBJ1-1	CASSPPGHGITEAFF	TGTGCCAGCAGCCCACCGGGACACGGTATCACTGAAGCTTTCTTT
once	.	13	TRBV27	TRBJ1-5	CASSRQRDQPQHF	TGTGCCAGCAGTAGACAGCGCGATCAGCCCCAGCATTTT
.	TRBD1	17	TRBV7-2	TRBJ2-2	CASSPTSQGPNTGELFF	TGTGCCAGCAGCCCCACGTCACAGGGGCCGAACACCGGGGAGCTGTTTTTT
.	.	12	TRBV30	TRBJ2-5	CAWSPSRVKQYF	TGTGCCTGGAGTCCCTCCAGGGTTAAGCAGTACTTC
.	TRBD2	15	TRBV6-5	TRBJ2-7	CASERWASGTFEQYF	TGTGCCAGCGAAAGGTGGGCTAGCGGGACGTTCGAGCAGTACTTC
.	.	14	TRBV27	TRBJ1-1	CASNLGQATTEAFF	TGTGCCAGCAACCTTGGGCAGGCGACAACTGAAGCTTTCTTT
once	.	14	TRBV5-1	TRBJ1-6	CASSGGGGNSPLHF	TGCGCCAGCAGCGGAGGGGGAGGGAATTCACCCCTCCACTTT
.	TRBD1	15	TRBV6-5	TRBJ2-7	CASTLNNRGSGEQYF	TGTGCCAGCACCTTAAACAACAGGGGTTCGGGCGAGCAGTACTTC
once	.	14	TRBV27	TRBJ1-1	CASSFGGRNTEAFF	TGTGCCAGCAGTTTCGGAGGTCGGAACACTGAAGCTTTCTTT
.	.	12	TRBV7-9	TRBJ1-5	CASSLIDQPQHF	TGTGCCAGCAGCTTAATCGATCAGCCCCAGCATTTT
.	.	16	TRBV2	TRBJ2-7	CASSSPLGKSTYEQYF	TGTGCCAGCAGTTCCCCCCTAGGCAAGAGTACCTACGAGCAGTACTTC
.	.	18	TRBV7-2	TRBJ1-1	CASSLGLLSRGKDTEAFF	TGTGCCAGCAGCTTAGGACTTCTCTCTCGGGGAAAGGACACTGAAGCTTTCTTT
.	.	15	TRBV7-9	TRBJ2-7	CSSSLAGIGNYEQYF	TGTTCCAGCAGCTTGGCCGGGATAGGGAACTACGAGCAGTACTTC
.	TRBD1	13	TRBV7-9	TRBJ1-2	CASSGGQGRGYTF	TGTGCCAGCAGCGGGGGACAGGGAAGGGGCTACACCTTC
.	TRBD1	17	TRBV28	TRBJ2-1	CASSFPHWTGSYNEQFF	TGTGCCAGCAGTTTTCCCCACTGGACAGGGTCCTACAATGAGCAGTTCTTC
.	.	14	TRBV7-9	TRBJ2-1	CASSSTRFYNEQFF	TGTGCCAGCAGCTCGACTAGGTTCTACAATGAGCAGTTCTTC
once	TRBD1	15	TRBV5-1	TRBJ2-1	CASSLGTGYYNEQFF	TGCGCCAGCAGCTTGGGGACAGGGTACTACAATGAGCAGTTCTTC
.	.	14	TRBV5-5	TRBJ2-5	CASSLTGNWETQYF	TGTGCCAGCAGCTTAACAGGGAATTGGGAGACCCAGTACTTC
.	.	17	TRBV21-1	TRBJ2-7	CASSFHSLAFRAYEQYF	TGTGCCAGCAGCTTTCACTCTCTAGCGTTTAGGGCCTACGAGCAGTACTTC
.	TRBD2	16	TRBV7-8	TRBJ2-3	CASSLGLARITDTQYF	TGTGCCAGCAGCTTAGGACTAGCGAGAATCACAGATACGCAGTATTTT
.	.	13	TRBV27	TRBJ1-5	CASSSGVDQPQHF	TGTGCCAGCAGCTCAGGGGTCGATCAGCCCCAGCATTTT
.	.	14	TRBV19	TRBJ1-5	CASSITGPVQPQHF	TGTGCCAGTAGTATAACAGGACCTGTTCAGCCCCAGCATTTT
.	.	14	TRBV29-1	TRBJ1-1	CSVEPGLMNTEAFF	TGCAGCGTTGAACCAGGGTTGATGAACACTGAAGCTTTCTTT
.	.	15	TRBV19	TRBJ1-5	CASSMGQGSNQPQHF	TGTGCCAGTAGTATGGGCCAGGGTAGCAATCAGCCCCAGCATTTT
.	.	11	TRBV28	TRBJ1-2	CASSRYMGYTF	TGTGCCAGCTCAAGATACATGGGCTACACCTTC
.	TRBD2	14	TRBV30	TRBJ2-2	CAWNLAGHTGELFF	TGTGCCTGGAACCTAGCGGGTCACACCGGGGAGCTGTTTTTT
.	TRBD1	15	TRBV28	TRBJ1-3	CASSPRTGGRDTIYF	TGTGCCAGCAGCCCTCGGACAGGGGGCAGAGACACCATATATTTT
.	.	15	TRBV13	TRBJ2-5	CASSLRTTGQETQYF	TGTGCCAGCAGCCTACGAACGACAGGACAAGAGACCCAGTACTTC
.	.	15	TRBV5-1	TRBJ2-1	CASSFGRGLNNEQFF	TGCGCCAGCAGCTTCGGGAGGGGGCTCAACAATGAGCAGTTCTTC
.	.	13	TRBV15	TRBJ1-1	CATSPGGNTEAFF	TGTGCCACCAGCCCGGGAGGGAACACTGAAGCTTTCTTT
.	.	13	TRBV5-1	TRBJ1-2	CASSLGQGTGYTF	TGCGCCAGCAGCTTGGGGCAGGGTACGGGCTACACCTTC
.	TRBD1	13	TRBV5-1	TRBJ1-2	CASQDLTGEGYTF	TGCGCCAGCCAAGACCTGACAGGGGAAGGCTACACCTTC
once	TRBD1	16	TRBV16	TRBJ1-3	CASSQSSAGGENTIYF	TGTGCCAGCAGCCAATCGTCGGCAGGGGGCGAAAACACCATATATTTT
.	.	12	TRBV7-8	TRBJ2-3	CASSPDGDTQYF	TGTGCCAGCAGCCCAGACGGGGATACGCAGTATTTT
.	.	13	TRBV7-9	TRBJ1-6	CASSFRQNSPLHF	TGTGCCAGCAGCTTCAGACAGAATTCACCCCTCCACTTT
.	TRBD1	16	TRBV5-1	TRBJ2-5	CASSFNLRGSQETQYF	TGCGCCAGCAGCTTCAATCTCAGGGGGAGCCAAGAGACCCAGTACTTC
.	.	14	TRBV29-1	TRBJ1-1	CSGVKMGTVAGAFF	TGCAGCGGGGTAAAAATGGGGACGGTAGCGGGAGCTTTCTTT
.	TRBD2	15	TRBV28	TRBJ2-7	CASSFGTSGSAEQYF	TGTGCCAGCAGTTTTGGGACTAGCGGGAGTGCCGAGCAGTACTTC
.	.	15	TRBV5-1	TRBJ1-1	CASSLRGREITEAFF	TGCGCCAGCAGCTTGAGGGGCAGGGAAATCACTGAAGCTTTCTTT
.	TRBD1	14	TRBV19	TRBJ1-4	CASSRQGQGEKLFF	TGTGCCAGTAGTCGACAGGGGCAGGGTGAAAAACTGTTTTTT
once	.	13	TRBV28	TRBJ2-7	CASAPQNSYEQYF	TGTGCCAGTGCCCCACAGAACTCCTACGAGCAGTACTTC
once	.	13	TRBV28	TRBJ1-4	CASGLTTNEKLFF	TGTGCCAGCGGCCTGACAACTAATGAAAAACTGTTTTTT
.	TRBD1	16	TRBV6-4	TRBJ1-1	CASSVVPGQLNTEAFF	TGTGCCAGCAGTGTCGTTCCGGGACAGCTGAACACTGAAGCTTTCTTT
.	TRBD2	17	TRBV29-1	TRBJ2-1	CSARVAGVGRRYNEQFF	TGCAGCGCCCGGGTAGCGGGAGTCGGCAGGCGCTACAATGAGCAGTTCTTC
.	TRBD2	15	TRBV5-1	TRBJ2-2	CASRTSGSNTGELFF	TGCGCCAGCAGGACCAGCGGGAGCAATACCGGGGAGCTGTTTTTT
.	TRBD1	15	TRBV6-1	TRBJ2-7	CASRGGQGEAYEQYF	TGTGCCAGCAGGGGGGGACAGGGAGAGGCCTACGAGCAGTACTTC
.	TRBD1	14	TRBV11-1	TRBJ2-1	CASSTTGLGNEQFF	TGTGCCAGCAGTACGACAGGGCTGGGTAATGAGCAGTTCTTC
.	TRBD2	16	TRBV2	TRBJ2-1	CASSDGLAGGNNEQFF	TGTGCCAGCAGTGATGGGCTAGCGGGGGGAAACAATGAGCAGTTCTTC